This TCR beta chain was documented in a study of T-cell memory formation after mild COVID-19. As for this clonotype: Its matching antigen is unknown.

Trimming left V 6 bases short and J 3 bases short, with 18 bases between. The germline gives CDR1 SEHNR, CDR2 FQNEAQ (reference sequence). CDR3 size: 16 residues. Whole-study findings and limits: Some responding clones appeared in pre-infection memory, suggesting cross-reactive memory joined. Among clones contracting day 15 to 85, CD4/CD8 was balanced, whereas later expanders leaned CD4+.

TCRdb itself ran the 5' RACE reads through MiXCR, one entry per CDR3 protein. Of roughly 450,000 distinct CDR3 sequences listed, 15% to 20% are singletons. The receptor comes from an adult woman who had mild COVID-19 (a few samples of this study predate the infection). Cell type and time point are not known. The chain joins TRBV7-9 to TRBJ2-1; D may be TRBD1 or TRBD2 (6 bases each). Sequencing was carried out using PBMCs or a T cell subset sorted from them (not recorded which). CDR3 sequence: CASRSSGAASYNEQFF. The CDR3 coding sequence is TGTGCCAGCAGATCCTCGGGGGCGGCGAGCTACAATGAGCAGTTCTTC. The whole variable domain, remainder taken from reference TRBV7-9 and TRBJ2-1, is DTGVSQNPRHKITKRGQNVTFRCDPISEHNRLYWYRQTLGQGPEFLTYFQNEAQLEKSRLLSDRFSAERPKGSFSTLEIQRTEQGDSAMYLCASRSSGAASYNEQFFGPGTRLTVL.